The 30 T cell receptor beta chains below were found in one sample sequenced in a study of cytomegalovirus exposure and HLA in healthy donors. Using immunoSEQ multiplex PCR, the repertoire was profiled, and TCRdb retains in-frame clones only, with some absent. The table lists about 110,000 clones, 90% to 96% of them singletons. Sequenced material: PBMCs. These TCRs come from a woman younger than 35 in good health and CMV-seronegative.

Worth noting for this clone: The same CDR3 is also encoded by other DNA sequences in this sample. CDR3 sequence: CASSLVAGSSYNEQFF. The CDR3 bases are TGTGCCAGCAGCTTAGTGGCGGGGAGCTCCTACAATGAGCAGTTCTTC. This rearrangement joins TRBV7-2 to TRBJ2-1, with D perhaps matching TRBD2 (6 bases). Germline-derived CDR1 and CDR2 are SGHTA and FQGNSA. The length of the CDR3 is 16 residues. V lost 1 base to trimming and J lost 0 bases, with 10 bases between them.

The V and J genes are TRBV20-1 and TRBJ2-3, with a weak D call TRBD1 (5 bases). The germline V gene has CDR1 DFQATT and CDR2 SNEGSKA (reference sequence). V lost 6 bases to trimming and J lost 13 bases, with 17 bases between them. The CDR3 totals 11 residues. CDR3 nucleotide sequence: TGCAGTGCGAGCACCAGGGATTGGGAGTATTTT. As protein: CSASTRDWEYF.

V and J are TRBV2 and TRBJ1-5; 9 bases agree with TRBD1. Trimming at V came to 6 bases and at J to 6 bases, leaving 3 bases not matched to a gene. This CDR3 is 13 amino acids long. Germline values: CDR1 SNHLY, CDR2 FYNNEI. CDR3 coding DNA: TGTGCCAGCAGGGACAGGGGTGTTCAGCCCCAGCATTTT. Amino acid sequence: CASRDRGVQPQHF. Drawing the rest from reference TRBV2 and TRBJ1-5, the complete variable domain is EPEVTQTPSHQVTQMGQEVILRCVPISNHLYFYWYRQILGQKVEFLVSFYNNEISEKSEIFDDQFSVERPDGSNFTLKIRSTKLEDSAMYFCASRDRGVQPQHFGDGTRLSIL.

This rearrangement joins TRBV6-5 to TRBJ2-1; 11 bases align to TRBD2. Germline CDR1 is MNHEY and CDR2 is SVGAGI. The CDR3 is 15 amino acids. V shed 6 bases, J shed 4 bases, and the junction held 5 bases outside the gene matches. The CDR3 here is CASRRTSGSYNEQFF. The CDR3 nucleotides are TGTGCCAGCAGGCGTACTAGCGGGAGTTACAATGAGCAGTTCTTC.

The rearrangement uses TRBV7-2 and TRBJ2-2; TRBD2 matches at 8 bases. The CDR3 loop spans 15 amino acids. In germline, CDR1 is SGHTA, CDR2 FQGNSA. J gave up 1 base and V 5 bases, and 3 bases lay outside the gene matches. The CDR3 here is CASSPRGGNTGELFF. For the CDR3, the DNA is TGTGCCAGCAGCCCTCGGGGGGGGAACACCGGGGAGCTGTTTTTT.

The V call is TRBV5-1, the J call TRBJ2-3; 8 bases fit TRBD2. The CDR3 loop spans 15 amino acids. Trimming cost V 1 base and J 2 bases; bases outside gene matches: 3. Germline V gene sequence: CDR1 SGHRS, CDR2 YFSETQ. This CDR3 reads CASSLTSGYTDTQYF. CDR3 bases: TGCGCCAGCAGCTTGACTAGCGGATACACAGATACGCAGTATTTT.

The chain carries TRBV6-1 and TRBJ2-7, with D maybe TRBD2 (5 bases). The CDR3 is 15 residues long. Germline V gives CDR1 MNHNS, CDR2 SASEGT. The V end was cut by 2 bases, the J end by 4 bases, with 15 bases between. CDR3 DNA: TGTGCCAGCAGTGAATCGGAGGTACTACTGTACGAGCAGTACTTC. Translating gives CASSESEVLLYEQYF.

Note on this clone: The junction and the germline gene differ at one end; a read error may be behind it. CDR3 sequence reads: CASREDRFSEKLFF. For the CDR3, the DNA is TGTGCCAGCAGAGAAGACAGGTTCAGTGAAAAACTGTTTTTT. The J gene is TRBJ1-4, the V gene TRBV6-1; possible D gene TRBD1, 6 bases. This CDR3 contains 14 residues. Germline CDR1 MNHNS, CDR2 SASEGT.

CDR3 region: CASSQSPRGKLFF. CDR3 in DNA: TGTGCCAGCAGCCAGTCTCCCCGGGGAAAACTGTTTTTT. V gene TRBV14 combines with J gene TRBJ1-4; D unresolved. CDR3 length: 13 residues. Germline CDR1 reads SGHDN; CDR2 reads FVKESK. Deletions cut 3 bases from V and 10 bases from J, with 12 bases between. Variable domain in full (rest from reference TRBV14 and TRBJ1-4): EAGVTQFPSHSVIEKGQTVTLRCDPISGHDNLYWYRRVMGKEIKFLLHFVKESKQDESGMPNNRFLAERTGGTYSTLKVQPAELEDSGVYFCASSQSPRGKLFFGSGTQLSVL.

The chain joins TRBV28 to TRBJ1-4; no firm D call. The germline V and J ends were trimmed by 5 bases and 7 bases, with 17 bases remaining between them. The CDR3 covers 15 residues. Germline lookup yields CDR1 MDHEN and CDR2 SYDVKM. The CDR3 reads CASSPPGWSGEKLFF. Written as DNA, the CDR3 is TGTGCCAGCAGTCCACCGGGGTGGTCCGGTGAAAAACTGTTTTTT.

The V call is TRBV5-6, the J call TRBJ2-7, with 8 bases aligning to TRBD2. The V gene end was trimmed by 2 bases and the J gene end by 4 bases; junction bases not matched to a gene: 11. In germline, CDR1 is SGHDT, CDR2 YYEEEE. This CDR3 region has 16 residues. The CDR3 is CASSFLAGLRIYEQYF. Written as DNA, the CDR3 is TGTGCCAGCAGCTTCTTAGCGGGGTTAAGGATTTACGAGCAGTACTTC.

The chain combines TRBV2 with TRBJ2-7; 8 bases match TRBD2. Looked up from germline, CDR1 is SNHLY and CDR2 is FYNNEI. V gave up 6 bases and J gave up 3 bases; unmatched junction bases: 7. CDR3 size: 14 residues. The CDR3 reads CASRSSGTSYEQYF. The CDR3 DNA follows: TGTGCCAGCAGATCAAGCGGGACTAGCTACGAGCAGTACTTC.

The rearrangement joins TRBV2 to TRBJ2-1, with 7 nucleotides matching TRBD2. The V segment lost 6 bases and the J segment 1 base; nucleotides outside the gene matches: 9. This CDR3 has 16 amino acids. From germline, CDR1 is SNHLY and CDR2 FYNNEI. For the CDR3, the DNA is TGTGCCAGCAGCCTAGGGACTACTGTTTCCTACAATGAGCAGTTCTTC. This translates into CASSLGTTVSYNEQFF. Complete variable domain (other parts from reference TRBV2 and TRBJ2-1): EPEVTQTPSHQVTQMGQEVILRCVPISNHLYFYWYRQILGQKVEFLVSFYNNEISEKSEIFDDQFSVERPDGSNFTLKIRSTKLEDSAMYFCASSLGTTVSYNEQFFGPGTRLTVL.

The gene calls are TRBV5-1 and TRBJ2-1; D is perhaps TRBD2 (6 bases). CDR3 size: 14 residues. Looked up from germline, CDR1 is SGHRS and CDR2 is YFSETQ. V was cut by 3 bases and J by 3 bases, with 10 bases left in between. CDR3 coding DNA: TGCGCCAGCAGCTCTTCCGGGGGCTACAATGAGCAGTTCTTC. This translates into CASSSSGGYNEQFF.

This rearrangement joins TRBV7-6 to TRBJ1-2; 10 bases align to TRBD1. The J segment lost 8 bases and the V segment lost 5 bases, leaving 14 bases of the junction unmatched. This CDR3 has 16 residues. Germline lookup yields CDR1 SGHVS and CDR2 FNYEAQ. The CDR3 sequence: CASSLHWSGTGEGYTF. The DNA for the CDR3 is TGTGCCAGCAGCCTACATTGGTCCGGGACAGGGGAAGGCTACACCTTC.

The chain carries TRBV12-5 and TRBJ1-5; D is perhaps TRBD1 (6 bases). The CDR3 consists of 17 residues. The V end was cut by 5 bases, the J end by 6 bases, with 23 bases between. Per germline, CDR1 LGHNT and CDR2 FRNRAP. The CDR3 here is CASGPRTVQKGPQPQHF. DNA of the CDR3: TGTGCTAGTGGTCCCAGGACAGTTCAAAAGGGCCCTCAGCCCCAGCATTTT.

This CDR3 reads CASSSRRGANTGELFF. Here the CDR3 DNA reads TGTGCCAGCAGCTCGCGCAGGGGAGCGAACACCGGGGAGCTGTTTTTT. This chain joins TRBV7-3 and TRBJ2-2; a weak D match, TRBD1 (6 bases). Trimming pared 4 bases from V and 0 bases from J, leaving 12 bases between. CDR1 and CDR2 from the germline V gene are SGHTA and FQGTGA. The CDR3 sequence is 16 residues long.

This rearrangement joins TRBV19 to TRBJ1-2, with D possibly TRBD1 on 6 matching bases. The V gene's germline CDR1 is LNHDA and CDR2 SQIVND (reference sequence). Trimming cost V 7 bases and J 7 bases, with 25 bases left between them. The CDR3 contains 16 residues. The CDR3 bases are TGTGCCAGTACCATCCCTGGCAGGGGACCTGCGAGTGGCTACACCTTC. It codes for CASTIPGRGPASGYTF.

The genes are TRBV11-1 and TRBJ2-1; TRBD1 matches 10 bases. Germline trimming cut 5 bases from V and 8 bases from J; bases unmatched to any gene: 6. In germline, CDR1 is SGHAT, CDR2 FQDESV (reference sequence). The CDR3 is made up of 14 amino acids. The CDR3 DNA sequence: TGTGCCAGCAGCCCCCGGGACAGGGGTCATGAGCAGTTCTTC. Its translation: CASSPRDRGHEQFF.

This CDR3 is CASLIYREEAFF. In DNA form, the CDR3 reads TGTGCCAGCCTAATTTACAGGGAAGAAGCTTTCTTT. The genes are TRBV6-1 and TRBJ1-1; a weak D match, TRBD1 (6 bases). CDR1 MNHNS and CDR2 SASEGT come from the germline V gene. V lost 8 bases and J 8 bases, leaving 15 bases between the germline ends. The CDR3 has 12 residues.

The V gene is TRBV11-2, the J gene TRBJ2-7; 7 nucleotides match TRBD1. The CDR3 covers 13 residues. Germline V gives CDR1 SGHAT, CDR2 FQNNGV. The trim removed 5 bases at V and 11 bases at J, leaving 12 bases unmatched. CDR3: CASSPRQGLTEYF. In nucleotides, the CDR3 is TGTGCCAGCAGCCCAAGACAGGGCCTCACGGAGTACTTC. The full variable domain, with the rest looked up from reference TRBV11-2 and TRBJ2-7, is EAGVAQSPRYKIIEKRQSVAFWCNPISGHATLYWYQQILGQGPKLLIQFQNNGVVDDSQLPKDRFSAERLKGVDSTLKIQPAKLEDSAVYLCASSPRQGLTEYFGPGTRLTVT.

The table lists this clone with a count of one. The CDR3 DNA sequence: TGTGCCAGCAGTGGGGGGGGACAATCCTACGAGCAGTACTTC. It is translated as CASSGGGQSYEQYF. V is TRBV25-1 and J is TRBJ2-7; a possible D gene is TRBD2 (7 bases). Germline V gene sequence: CDR1 MGHDK, CDR2 SYGVNS. V lost 4 bases and J 1 base, leaving 11 bases between the germline ends. CDR3 length: 14 amino acids.

This chain joins TRBV30 and TRBJ1-1; D is unclear. This CDR3 has 14 residues. V lost 1 base and J lost 0, with 9 bases in between. The germline V gene encodes CDR1 GTSNPN and CDR2 SVGIG (reference sequence). DNA of the CDR3: TGTGCCTGGAGTGCCCTACTCATGAACACTGAAGCTTTCTTT. Amino acids: CAWSALLMNTEAFF. Filled out from reference TRBV30 and TRBJ1-1, the complete variable domain reads SQTIHQWPATLVQPVGSPLSLECTVEGTSNPNLYWYRQAAGRGLQLLFYSVGIGQISSEVPQNLSASRPQDRQFILSSKKLLLSDSGFYLCAWSALLMNTEAFFGQGTRLTVV.

The gene calls are TRBV7-3 and TRBJ2-3; TRBD2 aligns across 10 bases. Germline lookup yields CDR1 SGHTA and CDR2 FQGTGA. Trimming cost V 3 bases and J 2 bases; bases outside gene matches: 2. The CDR3 length is 15 residues. CDR3 in amino acids: CASSFLAGDTDTQYF. DNA for the CDR3: TGTGCCAGCAGCTTCCTAGCGGGGGACACAGATACGCAGTATTTT.

This chain connects TRBV28 to TRBJ2-7; 10 bases match TRBD1. The V gene's germline CDR1 is MDHEN and CDR2 SYDVKM. The V gene end was trimmed by 3 bases and the J gene end by 2 bases; junction bases not matched to a gene: 4. The CDR3 is made up of 15 amino acids. The CDR3, as DNA: TGTGCCAGCAGTTTCTCCGGGACAGGGGCCTACGAGCAGTACTTC. Translation: CASSFSGTGAYEQYF.

The chain couples TRBV7-3 to TRBJ2-3; 8 bases agree with TRBD1. The CDR3 totals 16 residues. Germline lookup yields CDR1 SGHTA and CDR2 FQGTGA. Trimming at V came to 5 bases and at J to 4 bases, leaving 11 bases not matched to a gene. CDR3 protein: CASSPLSGGASDTQYF. CDR3 sequence (DNA): TGTGCCAGCAGCCCGCTCTCAGGGGGCGCTTCAGATACGCAGTATTTT.

The chain combines TRBV29-1 with TRBJ1-1; D call uncertain. V shed 6 bases and J shed 5 bases, with 13 bases lying between them. The CDR3 runs to 12 residues. Germline values: CDR1 SQVTM, CDR2 ANQGSEA. CDR3 in DNA: TGCAGCGTCCCAGCCGGGATAACTGAAGCTTTCTTT. Amino acid sequence: CSVPAGITEAFF.

This clone appeared a few times. DNA of the CDR3: TGTGCCATCAGTCAGGACAGCTCCTACGAGCAGTACTTC. Its protein is CAISQDSSYEQYF. V usage is TRBV10-3 and J usage is TRBJ2-7, with D possibly TRBD1 on 6 matching bases. V lost 5 bases to trimming and J lost 0 bases, with 8 bases between them. The germline V gene encodes CDR1 ENHRY and CDR2 SYGVKD. The CDR3 is 13 residues long.

This clone came up once. V gene TRBV7-7 combines with J gene TRBJ2-2, with 11 bases fitting TRBD2. Germline V gene data show CDR1 as SSHAT and CDR2 as FNYEAQ (reference sequence). This CDR3 spans 15 amino acids. V shed 1 base and J 6 bases; nucleotides not matched to a gene: 1. The CDR3 nucleotides are TGTGCCAGCAGCTTAGAACTAGCGGGGGCCGGGGAGCTGTTTTTT. Protein: CASSLELAGAGELFF. Supplemented by reference TRBV7-7 and TRBJ2-2, the full variable domain reads GAGVSQSPRYKVTKRGQDVTLRCDPISSHATLYWYQQALGQGPEFLTYFNYEAQPDKSGLPSDRFSAERPEGSISTLTIQRTEQRDSAMYRCASSLELAGAGELFFGEGSRLTVL.

The chain joins TRBV5-4 to TRBJ1-1; the match to TRBD1 covers 9 bases. The CDR3 runs 18 residues. The trim removed 3 bases at V and 0 bases at J, leaving 12 bases unmatched. CDR1 is SGHNT, CDR2 YYREEE, per germline (reference sequence). The CDR3 DNA follows: TGTGCCAGCAGCTCTGGCCGGGACAGGGTCGGCATGAACACTGAAGCTTTCTTT. The encoded protein is CASSSGRDRVGMNTEAFF.